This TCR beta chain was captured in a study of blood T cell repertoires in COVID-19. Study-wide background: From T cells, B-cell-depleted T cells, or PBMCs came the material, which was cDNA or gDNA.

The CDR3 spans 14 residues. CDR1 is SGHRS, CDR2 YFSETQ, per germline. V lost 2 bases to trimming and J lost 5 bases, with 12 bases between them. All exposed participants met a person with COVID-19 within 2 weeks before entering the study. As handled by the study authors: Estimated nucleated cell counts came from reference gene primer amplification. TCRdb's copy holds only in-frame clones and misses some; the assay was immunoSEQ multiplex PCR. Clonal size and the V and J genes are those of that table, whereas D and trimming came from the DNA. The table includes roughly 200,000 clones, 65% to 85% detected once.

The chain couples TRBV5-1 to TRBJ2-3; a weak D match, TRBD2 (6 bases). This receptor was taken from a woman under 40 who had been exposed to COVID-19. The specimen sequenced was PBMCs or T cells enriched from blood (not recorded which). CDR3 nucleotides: TGCGCCAGCAGCTTAGGAGGGGTGTTAGATACGCAGTATTTT. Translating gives CASSLGGVLDTQYF.